The clone carrying this T cell receptor (beta chain) came up once. This entry is derived from a study of blood T cell repertoires in COVID-19. Whole-study context: The samples span acute and convalescent COVID-19 from the United States, Italy and Spain.

The V end was cut by 1 base, the J end by 4 bases, with 16 bases between. The CDR3 is 17 residues long. Germline V gene sequence: CDR1 SGHVS, CDR2 FQNEAQ. As originally analysed: By means of reference gene primer amplification, nucleated cell counts were estimated. Assay: immunoSEQ multiplex PCR; the TCRdb copy retains only in-frame clones and omits some. The V and J calls and the clone size are those of that table, but D and trimming were determined from the DNA. Among about 98,000 clones listed, approximately 86% were seen once. The V and J genes are TRBV7-8 and TRBJ1-4, with D possibly being TRBD1 (6 bases). Sequencing was done on a sample of peripheral blood. The clonotype originates from a man between 45 and 60 years old with acute or convalescent COVID-19. The CDR3 here is CASSLDRALTLNEKLFF. The DNA for the CDR3 is TGTGCCAGCAGCTTAGACAGGGCCCTGACTCTTAATGAAAAACTGTTTTTT.